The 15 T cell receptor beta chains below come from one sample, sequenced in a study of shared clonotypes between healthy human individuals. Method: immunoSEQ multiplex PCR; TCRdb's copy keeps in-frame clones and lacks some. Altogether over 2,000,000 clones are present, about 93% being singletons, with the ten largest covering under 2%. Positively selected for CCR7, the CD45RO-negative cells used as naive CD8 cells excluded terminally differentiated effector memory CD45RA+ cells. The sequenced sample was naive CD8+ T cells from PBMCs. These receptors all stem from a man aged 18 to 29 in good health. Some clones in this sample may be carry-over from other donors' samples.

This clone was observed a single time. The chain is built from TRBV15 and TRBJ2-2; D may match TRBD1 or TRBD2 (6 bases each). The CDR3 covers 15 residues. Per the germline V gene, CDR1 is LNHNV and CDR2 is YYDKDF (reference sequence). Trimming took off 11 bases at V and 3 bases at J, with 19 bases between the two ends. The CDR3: CAAGDGGGYTGELFF. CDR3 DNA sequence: TGTGCCGCCGGAGACGGGGGCGGGTACACCGGGGAGCTGTTTTTT.

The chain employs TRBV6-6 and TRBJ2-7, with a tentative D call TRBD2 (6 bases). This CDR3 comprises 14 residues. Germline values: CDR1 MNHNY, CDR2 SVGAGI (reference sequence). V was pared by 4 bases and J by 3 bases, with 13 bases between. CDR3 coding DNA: TGTGCCAGCAGTTCTCTCCGGGGAGGCTACGAGCAGTACTTC. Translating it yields CASSSLRGGYEQYF.

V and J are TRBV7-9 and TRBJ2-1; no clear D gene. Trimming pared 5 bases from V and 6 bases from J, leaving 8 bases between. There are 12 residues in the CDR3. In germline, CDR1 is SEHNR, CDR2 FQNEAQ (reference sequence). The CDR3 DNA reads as TGTGCCAGCAGCAAGGACGTCAATGAGCAGTTCTTC. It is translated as CASSKDVNEQFF. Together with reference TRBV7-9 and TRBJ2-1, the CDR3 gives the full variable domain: DTGVSQNPRHKITKRGQNVTFRCDPISEHNRLYWYRQTLGQGPEFLTYFQNEAQLEKSRLLSDRFSAERPKGSFSTLEIQRTEQGDSAMYLCASSKDVNEQFFGPGTRLTVL.

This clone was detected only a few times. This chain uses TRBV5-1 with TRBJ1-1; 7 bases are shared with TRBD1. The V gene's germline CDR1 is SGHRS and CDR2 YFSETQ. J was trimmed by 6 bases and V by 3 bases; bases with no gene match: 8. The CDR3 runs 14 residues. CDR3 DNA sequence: TGCGCCAGCAGCTCAACCGGGACAGCAGCTGAAGCTTTCTTT. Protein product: CASSSTGTAAEAFF.

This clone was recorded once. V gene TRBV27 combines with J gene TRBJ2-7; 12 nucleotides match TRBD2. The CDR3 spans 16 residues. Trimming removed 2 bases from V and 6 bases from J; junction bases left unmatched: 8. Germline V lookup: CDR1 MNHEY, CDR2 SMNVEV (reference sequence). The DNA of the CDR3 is TGTGCCAGCAGTTTAGGGGCTAGCGGGAGGGCCTCCGAGCAGTACTTC. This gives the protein CASSLGASGRASEQYF.

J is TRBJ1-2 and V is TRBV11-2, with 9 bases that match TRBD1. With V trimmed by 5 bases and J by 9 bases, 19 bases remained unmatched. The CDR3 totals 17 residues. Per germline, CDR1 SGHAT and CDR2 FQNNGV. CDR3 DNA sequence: TGTGCCAGCAGCCACTTGGGACAGGGCCTAAATACAAGGAGCTACACCTTC. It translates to CASSHLGQGLNTRSYTF.

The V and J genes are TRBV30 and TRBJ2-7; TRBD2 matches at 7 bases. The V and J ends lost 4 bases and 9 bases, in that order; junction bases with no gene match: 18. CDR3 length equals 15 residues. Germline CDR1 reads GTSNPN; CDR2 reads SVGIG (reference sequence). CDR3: CAWTPNPEGRTRQYF. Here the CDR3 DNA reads TGTGCCTGGACCCCCAATCCGGAGGGTCGGACTAGGCAGTACTTC. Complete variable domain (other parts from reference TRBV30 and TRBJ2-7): SQTIHQWPATLVQPVGSPLSLECTVEGTSNPNLYWYRQAAGRGLQLLFYSVGIGQISSEVPQNLSASRPQDRQFILSSKKLLLSDSGFYLCAWTPNPEGRTRQYFGPGTRLTVT.

CDR3 nucleotides: TGTGCCAGTAGTATCGACAGGCCGGGCGAGCAGTACTTC. This codes for CASSIDRPGEQYF. The rearrangement uses TRBV19 and TRBJ2-7, with a tentative D call TRBD1 (6 bases). CDR3 size: 13 residues. Germline lookup yields CDR1 LNHDA and CDR2 SQIVND (reference sequence). V shed 3 bases and J shed 6 bases, with 12 bases lying between them.

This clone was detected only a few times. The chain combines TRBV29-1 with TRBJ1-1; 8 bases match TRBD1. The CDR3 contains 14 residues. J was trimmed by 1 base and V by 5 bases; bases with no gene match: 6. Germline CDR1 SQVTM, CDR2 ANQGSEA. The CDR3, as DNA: TGCAGCGTTAAATCCGGGACAGGGAACACTGAAGCTTTCTTT. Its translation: CSVKSGTGNTEAFF.

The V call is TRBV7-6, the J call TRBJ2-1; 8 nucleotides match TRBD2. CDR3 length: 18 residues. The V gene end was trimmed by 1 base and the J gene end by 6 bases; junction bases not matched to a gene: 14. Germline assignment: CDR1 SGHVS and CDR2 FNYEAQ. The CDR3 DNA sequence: TGTGCCAGCAGCTTAGGGTCGCCAGCGGGAGCCGCTTTCAATGAGCAGTTCTTC. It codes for CASSLGSPAGAAFNEQFF.

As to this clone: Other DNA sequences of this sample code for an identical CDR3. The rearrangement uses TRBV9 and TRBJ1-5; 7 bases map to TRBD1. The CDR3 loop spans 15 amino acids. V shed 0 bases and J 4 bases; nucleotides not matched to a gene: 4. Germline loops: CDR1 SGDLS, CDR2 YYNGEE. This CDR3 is CASSVGQGNNQPQHF. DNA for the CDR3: TGTGCCAGCAGCGTAGGACAGGGAAATAATCAGCCCCAGCATTTT.

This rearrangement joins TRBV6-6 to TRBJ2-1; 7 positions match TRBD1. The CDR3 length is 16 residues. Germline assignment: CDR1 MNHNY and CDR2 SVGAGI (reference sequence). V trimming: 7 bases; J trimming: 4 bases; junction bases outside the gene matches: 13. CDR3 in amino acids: CASTHPDRVPYNEQFF. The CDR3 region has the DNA TGTGCCAGCACCCACCCCGACAGGGTTCCGTACAATGAGCAGTTCTTC.

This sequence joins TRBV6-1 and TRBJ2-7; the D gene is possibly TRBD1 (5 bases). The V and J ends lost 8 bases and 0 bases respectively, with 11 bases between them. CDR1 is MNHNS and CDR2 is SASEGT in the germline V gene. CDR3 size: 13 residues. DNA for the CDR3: TGTGCCAGCTGGGGCGGCAGCTCCTACGAGCAGTACTTC. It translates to CASWGGSSYEQYF.

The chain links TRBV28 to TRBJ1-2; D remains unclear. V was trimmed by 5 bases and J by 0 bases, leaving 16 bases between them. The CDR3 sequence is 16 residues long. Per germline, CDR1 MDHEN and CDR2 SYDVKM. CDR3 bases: TGTGCCAGCAGTCCCCAGAGAAAGAGAGCTAACTATGGCTACACCTTC. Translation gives CASSPQRKRANYGYTF.

CDR3 sequence: CASSGPRQGRDIQYF. CDR3 DNA sequence: TGTGCCAGCAGTGGCCCACGACAGGGTAGAGACATTCAGTACTTC. The rearrangement joins TRBV6-1 to TRBJ2-4, with TRBD1 matching 7 bases. The germline CDR1 and CDR2 sequences are MNHNS and SASEGT. CDR3 length: 15 amino acids. The trim removed 4 bases at V and 8 bases at J, leaving 11 bases unmatched.